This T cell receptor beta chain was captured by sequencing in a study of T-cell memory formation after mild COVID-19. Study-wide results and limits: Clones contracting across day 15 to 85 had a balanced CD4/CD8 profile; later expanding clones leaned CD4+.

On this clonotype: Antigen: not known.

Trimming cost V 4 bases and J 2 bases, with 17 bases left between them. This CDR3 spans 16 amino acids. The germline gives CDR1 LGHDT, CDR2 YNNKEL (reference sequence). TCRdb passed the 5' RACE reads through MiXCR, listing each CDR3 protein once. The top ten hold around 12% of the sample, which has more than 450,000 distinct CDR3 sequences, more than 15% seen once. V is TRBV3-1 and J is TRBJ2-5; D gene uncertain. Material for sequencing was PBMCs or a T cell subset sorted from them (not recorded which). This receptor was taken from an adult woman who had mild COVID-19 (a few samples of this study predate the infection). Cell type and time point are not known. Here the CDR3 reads CASSPGDFRIQETQYF. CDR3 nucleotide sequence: TGTGCCAGCAGCCCAGGCGATTTCAGGATTCAAGAGACCCAGTACTTC.